The 9 T cell receptor beta chains listed next were all sequenced from one sample in a study of blood T cell repertoires in COVID-19. Measured with immunoSEQ multiplex PCR; TCRdb has only the in-frame clones, and not every one. This sample has 90,000 or so clones; about 90% occur once, and the top ten carry over 5.5%. The sequencing input was peripheral blood. These receptors originate from a man between 18 and 35 years old with COVID-19, enrolled during active disease.

The CDR3 spells CASSLLAGGSYEQYF. CDR3 nucleotides: TGTGCCAGCAGCTTGTTAGCAGGGGGCAGCTACGAGCAGTACTTC. The chain is built from TRBV13 and TRBJ2-7, with 8 positions matching TRBD1. The CDR3 runs 15 residues. Germline loops: CDR1 PRHDT, CDR2 FYEKMQ (reference sequence). Unmatched junction bases numbered 7, after V lost 3 bases and J lost 3 bases.

V gene TRBV9 combines with J gene TRBJ1-2; 9 positions match TRBD1. The V and J ends lost 3 bases and 2 bases, in that order; junction bases with no gene match: 8. Germline V gives CDR1 SGDLS, CDR2 YYNGEE. The CDR3 extends over 16 amino acids. The CDR3 is CASSGPGTGLNYGYTF. CDR3 DNA sequence: TGTGCCAGCAGCGGCCCCGGGACAGGGCTAAACTATGGCTACACCTTC.

The V call is TRBV7-9, the J call TRBJ1-6; TRBD1 is a possible D gene (5 bases). CDR3 size: 14 residues. V was clipped by 1 base and J by 14 bases, with 15 bases between them. Germline V CDR1 and CDR2: SEHNR, FQNEAQ (reference sequence). The DNA of the CDR3 is TGTGCCAGCAGCTTAGAAGGCCCGACAGCCACCCTCCACTTT. It specifies CASSLEGPTATLHF.

V usage is TRBV5-6 and J usage is TRBJ2-1; TRBD2 is a possible D gene (6 bases). This CDR3 has 16 residues. Trimming removed 1 base at V and 5 bases at J, with 16 bases between. Germline V lookup: CDR1 SGHDT, CDR2 YYEEEE. The CDR3 protein is CASSLSGGNRNNEQFF. CDR3 bases: TGTGCCAGCAGCTTGTCGGGCGGGAACCGAAACAATGAGCAGTTCTTC.

V usage is TRBV7-9 and J usage is TRBJ1-1; D may be TRBD1 (6 bases). In germline, CDR1 is SEHNR, CDR2 FQNEAQ (reference sequence). Between the trimmed V and J ends, which lost 4 bases and 1 base, there was a span of 13 bases. CDR3 length: 15 residues. The CDR3 here is CASSSPRGANTEAFF. The CDR3 DNA is TGTGCCAGCAGCTCCCCCCGGGGGGCGAACACTGAAGCTTTCTTT.

The chain carries TRBV5-1 and TRBJ2-3, with 9 bases matching TRBD1. V was pared by 0 bases and J by 4 bases, with 3 bases of the junction left unmatched. From germline, CDR1 is SGHRS and CDR2 YFSETQ. The CDR3 consists of 15 residues. CDR3 nucleotides: TGCGCCAGCAGCTTGGGGGACAGGGAGGCAGATACGCAGTATTTT. Translated, it gives CASSLGDREADTQYF.

DNA of the CDR3: TGTGCCAGCAGTGGACCTTCGACTAGCGGGAGTTGGACCGGGGAGCTGTTTTTT. This sequence encodes CASSGPSTSGSWTGELFF. The chain joins TRBV9 to TRBJ2-2, with 12 bases identical to TRBD2. The germline CDR1 and CDR2 sequences are SGDLS and YYNGEE. Losses at the gene ends were 5 bases for V and 5 bases for J; bases not matched to a gene: 13. CDR3 length equals 18 residues.

The V and J genes are TRBV7-9 and TRBJ2-1; TRBD2 matches 10 bases. From germline, CDR1 is SEHNR and CDR2 FQNEAQ (reference sequence). The CDR3 runs to 17 residues. V shed 1 base and J 7 bases; nucleotides not matched to a gene: 10. CDR3 residues: CASSLDRPSGSRNEQFF. DNA for the CDR3: TGTGCCAGCAGCTTAGATCGGCCTAGCGGGAGCCGGAATGAGCAGTTCTTC.

V is TRBV10-3 and J is TRBJ2-5, with a weak D call TRBD2 (5 bases). CDR3 length: 14 residues. Germline CDR1 is ENHRY and CDR2 is SYGVKD. V was clipped by 11 bases and J by 5 bases, with 21 bases between them. CDR3: CAYPGLGDRETQYF. In DNA, the CDR3 is TGTGCCTACCCCGGACTTGGTGATCGGGAGACCCAGTACTTC.